This section outlines one TCR beta chain sequence together with its context. The antigen remains undetermined. PCR involved 60 Vbeta and 13 Jbeta primers. Only in-frame clones appear in the TCRdb table, and some are missing; sequencing was by immunoSEQ multiplex PCR. The data hold about 140,000 clones, with approximately 8.9% observed a single time. V gave up 5 bases and J gave up 2 bases, with 12 bases separating them. The CDR3 covers 14 residues. Germline V lookup: CDR1 SGHTA, CDR2 FQGNSA. The data originate from a study of cytomegalovirus exposure and HLA in healthy donors. Study details: About 80 million unique TCR sequences came from HLA-typed donors in an early release. Study-wide points: Sequencing artifact likely explains a cluster of highly shared sequence variants. Roughly even sequencing depth across donors was the assumption behind the presence/absence analyses.

The sequenced sample consisted of PBMCs. The sequence derives from a woman in her 40s in good health and CMV-seropositive. This rearrangement joins TRBV7-2 to TRBJ1-2; tentative D call: TRBD1 (5 bases). The CDR3: CASSPRRGNYGYTF. CDR3 in DNA: TGTGCCAGCAGCCCTCGAAGGGGAAACTATGGCTACACCTTC.